This T cell receptor beta chain stems from a study of cytomegalovirus exposure and HLA in healthy donors. Study background: HLA-typed donors were the source of approximately 88 million unique TCRs held in an early data release. The study, taken as a whole, reports: In a later analysis, CMV-associated beta chains were mostly HLA-associated, it appeared.

The study ran its PCR with 60 Vbeta and 13 Jbeta primers. Sequenced by immunoSEQ multiplex PCR; TCRdb stores in-frame clones only, minus some. There are more than 110,000 clones in the sample; just under 85% occur only once, and 4% to 5% lies in the top ten. Per germline, CDR1 LNHNV and CDR2 YYDKDF (reference sequence). The CDR3 covers 17 residues. The V gene end was trimmed by 3 bases and the J gene end by 4 bases; junction bases not matched to a gene: 12. Note on this clone: Its specificity is unknown.

The sequence was collected from a man aged 40-49 years in good health and CMV-seropositive. The sample was PBMCs. The chain couples TRBV15 to TRBJ1-1, with 9 bases aligning to TRBD1. The CDR3 coding sequence is TGTGCCACCAGCAGCGACCGGGACAGGGTTTCGGTCACTGAAGCTTTCTTT. Translated: CATSSDRDRVSVTEAFF.